The rows below give T cell receptor beta chains drawn from one sample of a study of T cells expressing NK-cell markers. TCRdb reanalyzed the 5' RACE reads and collapses them to one entry per CDR3 protein, without DNA. The repertoire shows about 260,000 distinct CDR3 sequences; the top ten hold 4.2%. Material for sequencing was blood T cells: a sorted CD56 or NKG2C T cell subset, CD4+ or CD8+ T cells, or bulk PBMC T cells (not recorded which). Source of these receptors: a woman between 18 and 70 years old in good health. Each CDR3 is given with its conserved first and last residue. The order of the fields is J gene, V gene, CDR3 protein.

J gene: TRBJ1-1; V gene: TRBV4-3; CDR3 protein: CASSQAGDRRNTEAFF
J gene: TRBJ1-1; V gene: TRBV20-1; CDR3 protein: CSARGFPGDTEAFF
J gene: TRBJ2-5; V gene: TRBV10-3; CDR3 protein: CAIGDNQETQYF
J gene: TRBJ2-1; V gene: TRBV5-1; CDR3 protein: CASSLSTGLAGDNEQFF
J gene: TRBJ2-1; V gene: TRBV11-2; CDR3 protein: CASRPIRDPYNEQFF
J gene: TRBJ1-5; V gene: TRBV7-9; CDR3 protein: CASSFGWEGHNQPQHF
J gene: TRBJ2-5; V gene: TRBV3-1; CDR3 protein: CASSPIKPGRQETQYF
J gene: TRBJ2-7; V gene: TRBV5-1; CDR3 protein: CASSSGTTDYEQYF
J gene: TRBJ1-1; V gene: TRBV5-1; CDR3 protein: CASSTERNTEAFF
J gene: TRBJ2-1; V gene: TRBV12-3/TRBV12-4; CDR3 protein: CASSLQLALDYNEQFF
J gene: TRBJ2-1; V gene: TRBV3-1; CDR3 protein: CASSQEIASSQQFF
J gene: TRBJ2-6; V gene: TRBV29-1; CDR3 protein: CSVEGTAGANVLTF
J gene: TRBJ2-3; V gene: TRBV6-5; CDR3 protein: CASSYSSPGHITDTQYF
J gene: TRBJ2-7; V gene: TRBV16; CDR3 protein: CASSLRGGTPSYEQYF
J gene: TRBJ2-7; V gene: TRBV5-1; CDR3 protein: CASSPRGRTDSYEQYF
J gene: TRBJ1-2; V gene: TRBV7-3; CDR3 protein: CASSPGTGDTYGYTF
J gene: TRBJ2-5; V gene: TRBV25-1; CDR3 protein: CASSDPGTRAQETQYF
J gene: TRBJ1-1; V gene: TRBV20-1; CDR3 protein: CSARRGLGANTEAFF
J gene: TRBJ2-3; V gene: TRBV25-1; CDR3 protein: CASSPPGTKLYF
J gene: TRBJ2-2; V gene: TRBV5-1; CDR3 protein: CASSSGQGRPNTGELFF
J gene: TRBJ1-1; V gene: TRBV4-1; CDR3 protein: CASSQDSGTEAFF
J gene: TRBJ2-7; V gene: TRBV5-4; CDR3 protein: CASSLGMNTAGGTTKQYF
J gene: TRBJ2-2; V gene: TRBV4-1; CDR3 protein: CASSQDRQRNTGELFF
J gene: TRBJ2-5; V gene: TRBV2; CDR3 protein: CASGGEETQYF